This T cell receptor beta chain is drawn from a study of cytomegalovirus exposure and HLA in healthy donors. The overall study: As released early, the data held 70 million to 100 million unique TCRs from HLA-typed donors.

PCR employed 60 Vbeta and 13 Jbeta primers. The table came from immunoSEQ multiplex PCR; TCRdb's copy has only in-frame clones and leaves some out. This table has around 200,000 clones, 60% to 80% appearing once. This clone was picked up a small number of times. The antigen remains undetermined. Healthy people donating bone marrow made up the donors. Germline V gives CDR1 MNHNS, CDR2 SASEGT. The V end lost 0 bases, the J end lost 6 bases, and 9 bases lay between the germline ends. The CDR3 is made up of 14 amino acids. Study conclusions and caveats: No immune exposure information besides CMV serostatus was available. Roughly uniform sequencing depth across donors was assumed, possibly incorrectly.

The sequence came from a young woman in good health and CMV-seronegative. The V and J genes are TRBV6-1 and TRBJ2-1; a weak D match, TRBD2 (6 bases). The material sequenced was PBMCs. CDR3 residues: CASSEAGSSNEQFF. CDR3 DNA: TGTGCCAGCAGTGAAGCCGGGAGCTCCAATGAGCAGTTCTTC.